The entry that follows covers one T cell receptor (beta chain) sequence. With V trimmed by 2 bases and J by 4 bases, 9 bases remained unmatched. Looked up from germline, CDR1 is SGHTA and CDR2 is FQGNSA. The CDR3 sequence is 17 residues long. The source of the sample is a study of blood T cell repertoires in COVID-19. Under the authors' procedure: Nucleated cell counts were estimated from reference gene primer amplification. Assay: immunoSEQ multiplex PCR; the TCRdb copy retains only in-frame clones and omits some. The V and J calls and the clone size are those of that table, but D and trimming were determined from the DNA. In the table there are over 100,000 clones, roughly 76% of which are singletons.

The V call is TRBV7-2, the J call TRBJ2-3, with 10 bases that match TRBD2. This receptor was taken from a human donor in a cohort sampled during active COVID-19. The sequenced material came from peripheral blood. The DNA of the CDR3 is TGTGCCAGCAGCTTAATAAGCGGGGGGGCCGAAGCAGATACGCAGTATTTT. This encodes CASSLISGGAEADTQYF.